Below, 25 T cell receptor beta chains from the same sample are listed, as sequenced in a study of beta chain features in type 1 diabetes. Findings of the study overall: Significant though moderate, a shortening of TCRB CDR3s appeared in all four CD4+ subsets of Type 1 diabetes patients.

The study reverse transcribed the entire isolated RNA, so it sequenced expressed TCRB transcripts. TCRdb's copy holds only in-frame clones and misses some; the assay was immunoSEQ multiplex PCR. The table lists 250,000 to 300,000 clones, around 24% of them singletons. These TCRs' antigens remain unknown. Sequenced: naive CD4+ T cells from blood. These TCRs come from a woman aged 25-40 years with type 1 diabetes.

This chain joins TRBV5-1 and TRBJ2-1, with 8 bases identical to TRBD1. The V gene end was trimmed by 0 bases and the J gene end by 8 bases; junction bases not matched to a gene: 7. This CDR3 has 15 amino acids. CDR1 and CDR2 from the germline V gene are SGHRS and YFSETQ. CDR3 amino acids: CASSLADRASDEQFF. The DNA of the CDR3 is TGCGCCAGCAGCTTGGCGGACAGGGCGTCCGATGAGCAGTTCTTC.

The rearrangement joins TRBV20-1 to TRBJ1-1, with D unresolved. The CDR3 loop spans 11 amino acids. The germline gives CDR1 DFQATT, CDR2 SNEGSKA (reference sequence). Trimming removed 1 base from V and 7 bases from J, with 7 bases in between. CDR3 bases: TGCAGTGCTAGAGTGCAGGTTGAAGCTTTCTTT. Protein product: CSARVQVEAFF.

V usage is TRBV29-1 and J usage is TRBJ1-5, with D maybe TRBD1 (5 bases). Germline CDR1 and CDR2: SQVTM and ANQGSEA. This CDR3 contains 12 residues. V dropped 4 bases and J dropped 6 bases, with 10 bases sitting between them. Written as DNA, the CDR3 is TGCAGCGTTGCAGGGCTGGGTCAGCCCCAGCATTTT. It translates to CSVAGLGQPQHF.

This clone was observed a few times. The rearrangement links TRBV30 to TRBJ1-5, with D uncertain. CDR1 is GTSNPN and CDR2 is SVGIG in the germline V gene (reference sequence). V was pared by 1 base and J by 5 bases, with 9 bases between. The CDR3 spans 13 residues. The CDR3 DNA reads as TGTGCCTGGAGTGGTGTCTCTCATCAGCCCCAGCATTTT. This encodes CAWSGVSHQPQHF. Variable domain in full (rest from reference TRBV30 and TRBJ1-5): SQTIHQWPATLVQPVGSPLSLECTVEGTSNPNLYWYRQAAGRGLQLLFYSVGIGQISSEVPQNLSASRPQDRQFILSSKKLLLSDSGFYLCAWSGVSHQPQHFGDGTRLSIL.

This clone came up a few times. The rearrangement links TRBV7-9 to TRBJ2-7, with D possibly being TRBD2 (7 bases). Germline CDR1 reads SEHNR; CDR2 reads FQNEAQ (reference sequence). The CDR3 runs 14 residues. Trimming pared 5 bases from V and 7 bases from J, leaving 18 bases between. CDR3 sequence (DNA): TGTGCCAGCAGCCAGCCCGGGGGGCAATGGGAGCAGTACTTC. The encoded protein is CASSQPGGQWEQYF.

The CDR3 is CASSEERADTQYF. The CDR3 DNA sequence: TGTGCCAGCAGCGAGGAGAGGGCAGATACGCAGTATTTT. This chain uses TRBV7-2 with TRBJ2-3; possibly TRBD2 for D (5 bases). The CDR3 runs 13 residues. V was pared by 5 bases and J by 4 bases, with 10 bases between. CDR1 SGHTA and CDR2 FQGNSA come from the germline V gene.

J is TRBJ2-3 and V is TRBV10-3, with 8 bases identical to TRBD2. This CDR3 has 15 amino acids. CDR1 ENHRY and CDR2 SYGVKD come from the germline V gene. V lost 10 bases, J lost 0 bases, and 9 bases stayed unmatched. The CDR3 DNA sequence: TGTGCCACCGCAGCGGCTAGCGGGAGCACAGATACGCAGTATTTT. Its protein product is CATAAASGSTDTQYF.

J is TRBJ2-1 and V is TRBV7-3; 9 nucleotides agree with TRBD2. The germline gives CDR1 SGHTA, CDR2 FQGTGA. The CDR3 totals 14 residues. V was clipped by 4 bases and J by 6 bases; unmatched bases: 4. The DNA of the CDR3 is TGTGCCAGCAGCTCTAGCGGGACGGGCAATGAGCAGTTCTTC. This codes for CASSSSGTGNEQFF.

There are a few counts of this clone. This rearrangement joins TRBV5-4 to TRBJ2-7; 9 bases are shared with TRBD1. CDR1 is SGHNT and CDR2 is YYREEE in the germline V gene (reference sequence). The CDR3 is 15 residues long. V dropped 4 bases and J dropped 1; count of bases not matched to a gene: 6. The CDR3 region is CASSPTGGLSYEQYF. The CDR3 nucleotides read TGTGCCAGCAGCCCTACAGGGGGCCTGTCCTACGAGCAGTACTTC.

This clone was seen only a few times. This chain connects TRBV7-3 to TRBJ2-5; D call uncertain. Looked up from germline, CDR1 is SGHTA and CDR2 is FQGTGA. This CDR3 contains 13 residues. The germline V and J ends were trimmed by 5 bases and 4 bases, with 11 bases remaining between them. The CDR3 spells CASSSPGGETQYF. For the CDR3, the DNA is TGTGCCAGCAGCAGTCCCGGCGGAGAGACCCAGTACTTC.

Only a few counts were recorded for this clone. This sample also contains other DNA sequences that code for the same CDR3. The chain uses TRBV18 and TRBJ1-5; possibly TRBD1 for D (6 bases). Trimming took off 1 base at V and 2 bases at J, with 9 bases between the two ends. CDR3 length: 15 amino acids. The germline V gene encodes CDR1 KGHSH and CDR2 LQKENI. CDR3 residues: CASSPRSGGNQPQHF. The CDR3 DNA reads as TGTGCCAGCTCACCACGATCAGGGGGCAATCAGCCCCAGCATTTT.

The chain recombines TRBV4-2 with TRBJ2-1; TRBD2 might be the D (5 bases). V lost 0 bases and J 9 bases, leaving 21 bases between the germline ends. CDR1 is LGHNA, CDR2 YNFKEQ, per germline. CDR3 size: 17 residues. The CDR3 loop is CASSQDRGSPRLVEQFF. For the CDR3, the DNA is TGTGCCAGCAGCCAAGATCGAGGGAGTCCCAGGCTAGTTGAGCAGTTCTTC.

The rearrangement links TRBV9 to TRBJ2-7; D is unresolved. Trimming removed 4 bases at V and 2 bases at J, with 13 bases between. The V gene's germline CDR1 is SGDLS and CDR2 YYNGEE. The CDR3 extends over 14 amino acids. For the CDR3, the DNA is TGTGCCAGCAGCCCCGACACCCGACCCTACGAGCAGTACTTC. It translates to CASSPDTRPYEQYF.

This clone was detected a few times. V is TRBV6-1 and J is TRBJ2-7, with TRBD2 matching over 7 bases. Germline trimming cut 4 bases from V and 5 bases from J; bases unmatched to any gene: 5. Germline loops: CDR1 MNHNS, CDR2 SASEGT. The CDR3 loop spans 13 amino acids. Here the CDR3 reads CASSAGLSNEQYF. CDR3 DNA sequence: TGTGCCAGCAGTGCGGGACTATCAAACGAGCAGTACTTC.

This clone has more than one count but fewer than ten. The chain uses TRBV7-9 and TRBJ2-3; 8 nucleotides match TRBD2. Trimming cost V 5 bases and J 3 bases; bases outside gene matches: 1. Germline V lookup: CDR1 SEHNR, CDR2 FQNEAQ (reference sequence). The CDR3 length is 13 residues. This CDR3 is CASSQRETDTQYF. Written as DNA, the CDR3 is TGTGCCAGCAGCCAGCGGGAGACAGATACGCAGTATTTT.

The chain couples TRBV30 to TRBJ1-1, with 7 positions matching TRBD1. This CDR3 contains 14 residues. V lost 6 bases to trimming and J lost 5 bases; unmatched junction nucleotides: 12. The germline V gene encodes CDR1 GTSNPN and CDR2 SVGIG (reference sequence). The CDR3 loop is CACKRGHRTTEAFF. Here the CDR3 DNA reads TGTGCCTGTAAAAGGGGGCATCGCACGACTGAAGCTTTCTTT.

This rearrangement joins TRBV2 to TRBJ2-5, with 12 bases lining up with TRBD2. The CDR3 loop spans 16 amino acids. Germline-derived CDR1 and CDR2 are SNHLY and FYNNEI. V trimming: 5 bases; J trimming: 4 bases; junction bases outside the gene matches: 8. CDR3 DNA sequence: TGTGCCAGCAGTCCACCGCTAGCGGGAGGGGGAGAGACCCAGTACTTC. It specifies CASSPPLAGGGETQYF.

In this sample, this clone turned up a few times. DNA of the CDR3: TGCGCCAGCAGCTTGGCCGGCAGGGGAGTAGAGACCCAGTACTTC. Its translation: CASSLAGRGVETQYF. V usage is TRBV5-1 and J usage is TRBJ2-5, with D possibly matching TRBD1 (6 bases). The CDR3 is made up of 15 amino acids. Germline loops: CDR1 SGHRS, CDR2 YFSETQ. V lost 0 bases, J lost 4 bases, and 13 bases lay in between.

This clone appeared a few times. DNA for the CDR3: TGTGCCATCAGTGTTGAGGCCGGGGAGACCCAGTACTTC. Protein: CAISVEAGETQYF. This sequence joins TRBV10-3 and TRBJ2-5; D gene unclear. This CDR3 is built from 13 residues. V was clipped by 4 bases and J by 5 bases, with 11 bases between them. CDR1 is ENHRY and CDR2 is SYGVKD in the germline V gene.

In regard to this clone: Other DNA sequences in this specimen translate into the identical CDR3. The chain couples TRBV20-1 to TRBJ2-7; tentative D call: TRBD1 (5 bases). CDR1 is DFQATT, CDR2 SNEGSKA, per germline (reference sequence). Trimming stripped 5 bases from V and 2 bases from J, with 7 bases between. The CDR3 has 11 residues. CDR3 bases: TGCAGTGCTGCAGGGACCTACGAGCAGTACTTC. This gives the protein CSAAGTYEQYF.

The rearrangement uses TRBV28 and TRBJ1-2; 7 bases line up with TRBD1. CDR1 MDHEN and CDR2 SYDVKM come from the germline V gene. V lost 10 bases to trimming and J lost 1 base; unmatched junction nucleotides: 9. The CDR3 is 14 residues long. CDR3 region: CATKGTVDNYGYTF. The CDR3 nucleotides read TGTGCCACTAAAGGGACAGTGGATAACTATGGCTACACCTTC.

This clone was counted a few times. The chain has TRBV28 and TRBJ2-3; 7 nucleotides match TRBD2. The J segment lost 4 bases and the V segment lost 6 bases, leaving 13 bases of the junction unmatched. Germline V gene sequence: CDR1 MDHEN, CDR2 SYDVKM. The CDR3 has 16 residues. The CDR3 coding sequence is TGTGCCAGCAGCCATCGTGGGGGGAGGGGACCAGATACGCAGTATTTT. This codes for CASSHRGGRGPDTQYF.

The sample holds a few counts of this clone. The chain has TRBV7-9 and TRBJ1-2, with D possibly matching TRBD1 (5 bases). The CDR3 is 15 residues long. Trimming pared 1 base from V and 4 bases from J, leaving 13 bases between. In germline, CDR1 is SEHNR, CDR2 FQNEAQ (reference sequence). CDR3 sequence: CASSLGGDPFYGYTF. In nucleotides, the CDR3 is TGTGCCAGCAGCTTAGGCGGGGACCCGTTCTATGGCTACACCTTC.

This chain connects TRBV2 to TRBJ1-1; the match to TRBD1 covers 7 bases. Trimming took 5 bases from V and 0 from J; bases not matched to a gene: 3. The germline V gene has CDR1 SNHLY and CDR2 FYNNEI. The CDR3 covers 14 residues. For the CDR3, the DNA is TGTGCCAGCAGTCGACAGGGAATGAACACTGAAGCTTTCTTT. Amino acid sequence: CASSRQGMNTEAFF.

This clone was seen a handful of times. This chain connects TRBV5-6 to TRBJ1-2; possibly TRBD1 for D (5 bases). The ends were cut back, 1 base at V and 9 bases at J, with 10 bases in the middle. In germline, CDR1 is SGHDT, CDR2 YYEEEE. The CDR3 covers 12 residues. The chain's CDR3 is CASSLLQGSYTF. In nucleotides, the CDR3 is TGTGCCAGCAGCTTGCTCCAGGGAAGCTACACCTTC. Based on the CDR3 plus reference TRBV5-6 and TRBJ1-2, the full variable domain is DAGVTQSPTHLIKTRGQQVTLRCSPKSGHDTVSWYQQALGQGPQFIFQYYEEEERQRGNFPDRFSGHQFPNYSSELNVNALLLGDSALYLCASSLLQGSYTFGSGTRLTVV.